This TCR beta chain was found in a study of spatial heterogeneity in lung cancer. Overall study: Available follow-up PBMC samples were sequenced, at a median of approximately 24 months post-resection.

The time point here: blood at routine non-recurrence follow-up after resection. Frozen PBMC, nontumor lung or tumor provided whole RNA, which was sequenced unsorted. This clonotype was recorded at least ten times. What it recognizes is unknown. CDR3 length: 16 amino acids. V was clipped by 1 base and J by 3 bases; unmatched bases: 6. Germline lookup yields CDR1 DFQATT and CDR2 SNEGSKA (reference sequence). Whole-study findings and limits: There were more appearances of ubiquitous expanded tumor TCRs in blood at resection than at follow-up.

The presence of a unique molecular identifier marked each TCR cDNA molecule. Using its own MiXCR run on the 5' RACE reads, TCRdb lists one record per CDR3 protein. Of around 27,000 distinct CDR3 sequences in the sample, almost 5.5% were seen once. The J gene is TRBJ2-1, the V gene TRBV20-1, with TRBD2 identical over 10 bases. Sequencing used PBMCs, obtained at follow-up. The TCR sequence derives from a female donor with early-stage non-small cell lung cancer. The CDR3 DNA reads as TGCAGTGCTAGAGCCCGGACTAGCGGATACTACAATGAGCAGTTCTTC. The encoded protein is CSARARTSGYYNEQFF.